One and the same sample provided the 7 T cell receptor beta chains below, sequenced in a study of CD8+ T cells in alopecia areata. Following extraction, RNA underwent reverse transcription to cDNA, which served as the sequencing template. Method: immunoSEQ multiplex PCR; TCRdb's copy keeps in-frame clones and lacks some. The table has fewer than 250,000 clones, about three fifths seen once; the top ten hold 0.65% to 0.7%. Treatment denoted: oral pan-JAK inhibitor, 5-10 mg twice daily. Sequencing used CD4+ T cells sorted from blood, obtained at week 4, from a patient treated with tofacitinib. The origin of the receptors is a human donor with alopecia areata.

This clone came up once. J is TRBJ2-5 and V is TRBV7-9; 8 bases line up with TRBD2. With 2 bases clipped from V and 5 bases from J, the junction kept 13 bases outside the gene matches. Per the germline V gene, CDR1 is SEHNR and CDR2 is FQNEAQ (reference sequence). The CDR3 is 17 amino acids. This CDR3 is CASSLMRPSGRGETQYF. The DNA of the CDR3 is TGTGCCAGCAGCTTAATGCGCCCGAGCGGGAGAGGGGAGACCCAGTACTTC. The variable domain in full, with the rest retrieved from reference TRBV7-9 and TRBJ2-5, is DTGVSQNPRHKITKRGQNVTFRCDPISEHNRLYWYRQTLGQGPEFLTYFQNEAQLEKSRLLSDRFSAERPKGSFSTLEIQRTEQGDSAMYLCASSLMRPSGRGETQYFGPGTRLLVL.

This chain links TRBV7-2 with TRBJ1-5, with 9 nucleotides matching TRBD1. The CDR3 totals 14 residues. Looked up from germline, CDR1 is SGHTA and CDR2 is FQGNSA. With 3 bases clipped from V and 5 bases from J, the junction kept 2 bases outside the gene matches. The CDR3 loop is CASSLTGGYQPQHF. As DNA, the CDR3 is TGTGCCAGCAGCTTGACAGGGGGATATCAGCCCCAGCATTTT.

The chain combines TRBV4-1 with TRBJ2-5; maybe TRBD2 (5 bases). Per germline, CDR1 MGHRA and CDR2 YSYEKL. Trimming took 2 bases from V and 4 from J, leaving 17 bases between them. The CDR3 totals 16 residues. CDR3 in DNA: TGCGCCAGCAGCCAACGGGGTGGGCTTATCCCAGAGACCCAGTACTTC. This encodes CASSQRGGLIPETQYF.

J is TRBJ2-5 and V is TRBV15, with a possible D match to TRBD2 (6 bases). V was cut by 1 base and J by 2 bases, with 8 bases left in between. Germline CDR1 LNHNV, CDR2 YYDKDF (reference sequence). This CDR3 is built from 14 residues. In nucleotides, the CDR3 is TGTGCCACCAGCAGAGCGGGAGAGCAAGAGACCCAGTACTTC. This gives the protein CATSRAGEQETQYF.

This chain joins TRBV29-1 and TRBJ2-5, with D perhaps TRBD2 (5 bases). From germline, CDR1 is SQVTM and CDR2 ANQGSEA. Trimming left V 0 bases short and J 0 bases short, with 11 bases between. CDR3 length equals 15 residues. This chain's CDR3 is CSVEEGSRHQETQYF. The CDR3 DNA reads TGCAGCGTTGAAGAAGGGAGTCGGCACCAAGAGACCCAGTACTTC.

J is TRBJ2-3 and V is TRBV6-5; D gene unclear. CDR3 length: 13 residues. Trimming removed 5 bases at V and 4 bases at J, with 10 bases between. The germline V gene encodes CDR1 MNHEY and CDR2 SVGAGI. The CDR3 DNA reads as TGTGCCAGCAGTCCCCCTGGAGCAGATACGCAGTATTTT. It codes for CASSPPGADTQYF.

The chain is built from TRBV29-1 and TRBJ2-5, with 7 bases matching TRBD2. The J call may be incorrect, as the DNA end agrees better with TRBJ2-7. The length of the CDR3 is 12 residues. Looked up from germline, CDR1 is SQVTM and CDR2 is ANQGSEA. The CDR3 is CSVVAGAYEQYF. The CDR3 DNA reads TGCAGCGTTGTTGCGGGAGCCTACGAGCAGTACTTC.